This entry is about one T cell receptor (beta chain). The sample originates from a study of shared clonotypes between healthy human individuals. Here immunoSEQ multiplex PCR was the method, and the copy in TCRdb shows in-frame clones only, minus some. Seen here are fewer than 3 million clones, 85% to 95% observed once, and the top ten hold approximately 0.4%. The TCR was taken from a man between 18 and 29 years old in good health. Some clones in this sample may be carry-over from other donors' samples. Sequencing was carried out using naive CD4+ T cells from PBMCs. Stated subset: CD45RA+ positively selected.

The CDR3 DNA reads as TGCGCCAGCAGCTTTTCGCAGGGACGGTTCTACGAGCAGTACTTC. It yields the protein CASSFSQGRFYEQYF. The chain carries TRBV5-1 and TRBJ2-7; D tentatively fits TRBD1 or TRBD2 (5 bases each). Germline V gives CDR1 SGHRS, CDR2 YFSETQ. The CDR3 loop spans 15 amino acids. V dropped 2 bases and J dropped 3 bases, with 15 bases sitting between them.